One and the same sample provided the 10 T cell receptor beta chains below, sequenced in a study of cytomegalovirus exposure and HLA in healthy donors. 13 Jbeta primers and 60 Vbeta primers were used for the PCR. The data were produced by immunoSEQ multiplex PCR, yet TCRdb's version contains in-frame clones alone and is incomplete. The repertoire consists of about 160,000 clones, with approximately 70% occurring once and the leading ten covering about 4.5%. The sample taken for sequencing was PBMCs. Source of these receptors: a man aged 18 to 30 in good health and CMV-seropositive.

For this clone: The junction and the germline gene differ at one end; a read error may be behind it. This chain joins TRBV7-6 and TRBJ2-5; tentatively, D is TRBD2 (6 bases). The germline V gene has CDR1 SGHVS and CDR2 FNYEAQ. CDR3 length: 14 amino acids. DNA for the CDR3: TGTGCCAGCAGTTTAGCGGCCCACCAAGAGACCCAGTACTTC. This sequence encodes CASSLAAHQETQYF.

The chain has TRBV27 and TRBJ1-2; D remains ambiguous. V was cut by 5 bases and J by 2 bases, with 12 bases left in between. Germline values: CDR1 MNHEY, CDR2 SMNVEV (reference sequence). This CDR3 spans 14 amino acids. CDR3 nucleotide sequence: TGTGCCAGCAGTCCCATTCCGGGGAACTATGGCTACACCTTC. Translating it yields CASSPIPGNYGYTF.

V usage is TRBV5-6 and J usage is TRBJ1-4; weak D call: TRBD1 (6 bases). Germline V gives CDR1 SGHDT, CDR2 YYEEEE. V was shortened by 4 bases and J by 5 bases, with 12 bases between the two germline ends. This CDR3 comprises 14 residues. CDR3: CASSRRTVNEKLFF. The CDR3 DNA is TGTGCCAGCAGCAGGAGGACAGTGAATGAAAAACTGTTTTTT.

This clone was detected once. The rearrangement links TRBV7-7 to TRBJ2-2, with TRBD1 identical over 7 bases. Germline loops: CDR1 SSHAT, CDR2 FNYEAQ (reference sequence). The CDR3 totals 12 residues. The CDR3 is CATPDRAGELFF. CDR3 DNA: TGTGCTACTCCAGACAGGGCCGGGGAGCTGTTTTTT. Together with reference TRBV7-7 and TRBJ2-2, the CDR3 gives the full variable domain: GAGVSQSPRYKVTKRGQDVTLRCDPISSHATLYWYQQALGQGPEFLTYFNYEAQPDKSGLPSDRFSAERPEGSISTLTIQRTEQRDSAMYRCATPDRAGELFFGEGSRLTVL.

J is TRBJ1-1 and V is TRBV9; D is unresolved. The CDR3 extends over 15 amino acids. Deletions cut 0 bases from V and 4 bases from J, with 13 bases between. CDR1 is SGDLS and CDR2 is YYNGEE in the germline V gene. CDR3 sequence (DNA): TGTGCCAGCAGCGTAGTAGCGGAGGGAGGCACTGAAGCTTTCTTT. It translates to CASSVVAEGGTEAFF. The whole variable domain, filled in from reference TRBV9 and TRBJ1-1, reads DSGVTQTPKHLITATGQRVTLRCSPRSGDLSVYWYQQSLDQGLQFLIQYYNGEERAKGNILERFSAQQFPDLHSELNLSSLELGDSALYFCASSVVAEGGTEAFFGQGTRLTVV.

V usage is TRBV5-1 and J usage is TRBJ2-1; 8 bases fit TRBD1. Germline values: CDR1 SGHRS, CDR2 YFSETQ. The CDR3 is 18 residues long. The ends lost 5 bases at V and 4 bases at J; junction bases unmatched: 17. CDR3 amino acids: CASSSPPTGQGRYNEQFF. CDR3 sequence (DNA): TGCGCCAGCAGTTCACCACCAACCGGACAGGGACGGTACAATGAGCAGTTCTTC.

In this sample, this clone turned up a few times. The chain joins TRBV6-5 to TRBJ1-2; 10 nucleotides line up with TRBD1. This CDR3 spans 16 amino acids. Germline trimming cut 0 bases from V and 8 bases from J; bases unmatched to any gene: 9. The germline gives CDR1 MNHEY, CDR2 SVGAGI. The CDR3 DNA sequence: TGTGCCAGCAGTTACTCTAGGGACAGGGGAGATCGGGGCTACACCTTC. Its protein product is CASSYSRDRGDRGYTF.

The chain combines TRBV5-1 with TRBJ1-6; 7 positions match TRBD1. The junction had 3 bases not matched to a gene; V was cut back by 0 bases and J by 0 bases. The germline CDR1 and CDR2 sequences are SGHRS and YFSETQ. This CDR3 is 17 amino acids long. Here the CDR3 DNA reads TGCGCCAGCAGCTTGGAAGCAGGGGGCTCCTATAATTCACCCCTCCACTTT. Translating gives CASSLEAGGSYNSPLHF.

CDR3 in amino acids: CASRDFTRGETQYF. CDR3 bases: TGTGCCAGCAGGGACTTTACCAGGGGGGAGACCCAGTACTTC. The gene calls are TRBV6-1 and TRBJ2-5; 7 positions agree with TRBD1. The CDR3 loop spans 14 amino acids. Germline CDR1 and CDR2: MNHNS and SASEGT. Losses at the gene ends were 6 bases for V and 5 bases for J; bases not matched to a gene: 9.

The CDR3 region is CASSKALEGASTDTQYF. DNA of the CDR3: TGTGCCAGCAGCAAAGCGCTAGAGGGGGCCAGCACAGATACGCAGTATTTT. The J gene is TRBJ2-3, the V gene TRBV21-1; the table assigns TRBD1, which was not confirmed against the DNA. TRBV21-1 is tagged as a pseudogene. CDR3 size: 17 residues.